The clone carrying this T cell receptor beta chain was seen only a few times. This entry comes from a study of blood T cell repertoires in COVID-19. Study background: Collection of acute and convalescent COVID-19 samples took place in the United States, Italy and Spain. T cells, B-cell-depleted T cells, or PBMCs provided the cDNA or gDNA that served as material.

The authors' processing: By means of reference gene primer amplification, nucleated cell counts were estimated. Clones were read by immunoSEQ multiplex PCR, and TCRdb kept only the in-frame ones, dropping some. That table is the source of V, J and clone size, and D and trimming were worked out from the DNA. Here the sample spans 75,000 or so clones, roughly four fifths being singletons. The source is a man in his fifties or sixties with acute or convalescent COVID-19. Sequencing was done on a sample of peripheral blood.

CDR3 sequence reads: CASSLEQGASLGANVLTF. CDR3 nucleotides: TGTGCCAGCAGCTTGGAACAGGGGGCTTCTCTGGGGGCCAACGTCCTGACTTTC. The chain uses TRBV5-6 and TRBJ2-6; 9 positions match TRBD1. This CDR3 spans 18 amino acids. Looked up from germline, CDR1 is SGHDT and CDR2 is YYEEEE. The V gene end was trimmed by 0 bases and the J gene end by 4 bases; junction bases not matched to a gene: 8.